This T cell receptor (beta chain) came from a study of neurological immune-mediated disorders. About the study: Relapsing-remitting forms accounted for about 90% of the 34 multiple sclerosis patients and secondary progressive forms for 3.

The study's findings and limits: Whereas HTLV-1-associated myelopathy showed the most TCR clonal expansion, multiple sclerosis showed the least, with levels below those of healthy controls.

Germline values: CDR1 DFQATT, CDR2 SNEGSKA (reference sequence). There are 14 residues in the CDR3. V shed 6 bases and J shed 2 bases, with 14 bases lying between them. This clonotype occurred many times. What it binds is not known. By 5'RACE with 10-nucleotide random UMIs, the cDNA was made. TCRdb re-derived calls from the 5' RACE reads in MiXCR, one entry per CDR3 protein. The top ten clones hold around 5.5% of a sample with about 70,000 distinct CDR3 sequences, 2.5% to 4% of them seen once. The sample was PBMCs. The V gene is TRBV20-1, the J gene TRBJ1-5, with D maybe TRBD1 (5 bases). This sequence was found in a woman aged 45-59 years with multiple sclerosis. The CDR3 protein is CSASKGIGNQPQHF. The CDR3 DNA follows: TGCAGTGCCAGCAAGGGGATTGGCAATCAGCCCCAGCATTTT.